The T cell receptor (beta chain) under discussion was sequenced for a study of response to subunit inactivated influenza vaccine. This clonotype occurred many times. As yet, its antigen is unknown. In TCRdb, the RT-PCR reads were re-called with MiXCR into one record per CDR3 protein. The table records about 520,000 distinct CDR3 sequences, approximately 7.8% of them present only once. Study results and limitations: Few new T cells, the authors suggested, are recruited by each seasonal influenza vaccination.

Between the trimmed V and J ends, which lost 2 bases and 8 bases, there was a span of 18 bases. Germline V gene data show CDR1 as ENHRY and CDR2 as SYGVKD. This CDR3 is built from 16 residues. This receptor was taken from a man aged 50-75 years who received an inactivated influenza vaccine. The J gene is TRBJ1-4, the V gene TRBV10-3, with D perhaps matching TRBD1 (6 bases). The source material was PBMCs from blood, sampled about 24 months after vaccination. The CDR3 bases are TGTGCCATCAGTGAGCTCGGGGGGACAATGACCGAAAAACTGTTTTTT. Its translation: CAISELGGTMTEKLFF.